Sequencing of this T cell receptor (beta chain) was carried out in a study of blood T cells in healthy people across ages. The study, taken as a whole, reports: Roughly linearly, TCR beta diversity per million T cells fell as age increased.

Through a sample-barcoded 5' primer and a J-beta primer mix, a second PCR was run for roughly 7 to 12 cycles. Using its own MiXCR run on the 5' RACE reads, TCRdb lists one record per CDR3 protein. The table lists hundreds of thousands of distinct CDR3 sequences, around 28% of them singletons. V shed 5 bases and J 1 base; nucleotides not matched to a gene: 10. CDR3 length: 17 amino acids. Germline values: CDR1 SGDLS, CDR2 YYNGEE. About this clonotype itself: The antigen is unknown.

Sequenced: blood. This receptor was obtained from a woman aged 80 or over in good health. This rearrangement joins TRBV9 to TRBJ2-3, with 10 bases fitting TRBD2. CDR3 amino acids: CASSDSSSGSGTDTQYF. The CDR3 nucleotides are TGTGCCAGCAGTGACTCTTCTAGCGGGAGTGGCACAGATACGCAGTATTTT.